This T cell receptor beta chain comes out of a study of T cell repertoires in cytomegalovirus infection. On the study more broadly: Well-studied HLA-B-restricted CMV epitopes were used in the study alongside recently identified HLA-C-restricted ones. Public TCR beta signatures marked donors with CMV infection and the matching HLA. Study-level points and caveats: In two of eight donors, the top clonotype was HLA-C-restricted CMV-specific. Summed frequency of shared TCR beta families picked out CMV carriers who also had the relevant HLA.

The CDR3 is made up of 13 amino acids. Germline-derived CDR1 and CDR2 are MNHNS and SASEGT. V lost 2 bases and J 4 bases, leaving 8 bases between the germline ends. The table lists this clonotype with a few counts. Antigen unknown. TCRdb itself ran the reads through MiXCR, one entry per CDR3 protein. Here the sample spans 300,000 to 400,000 distinct CDR3 sequences, 25% to 35% being singletons. The starting material was cultured PBMCs, obtained from culture after CMV antigen stimulation. The TCR originated in a human donor in good health (CMV status not recorded). Some clones in this sample may be carry-over from other donors' samples. The gene calls are TRBV6-1 and TRBJ1-1; D ambiguous. Here the CDR3 DNA reads TGTGCCAGCAGTGAACGGAGCCCCACTGAAGCTTTCTTT. It yields the protein CASSERSPTEAFF.